Included here is one T cell receptor (beta chain) sequence, with context. What it binds is not known. The limits of the CDR3 on the DNA are not certain, so only TCRdb's listed CDR3 is given. This entry is derived from a study of post-analysis software for immune sequencing data. Findings of the study overall: TRBV5-6, TRBV5-1 and TRBV20-1 were among roughly five TRBV segments more frequent in patients than controls.

The CDR3 numbers 13 amino acids, ends counted. CDR1 and CDR2 from the germline V gene are MNHEY and SMNVEV (reference sequence). Included in the TCR beta cDNA libraries were unique molecular identifiers. Each CDR3 protein is one row after TCRdb ran MiXCR on the PCR reads. The sample lists 250,000 to 300,000 distinct CDR3 sequences; about 38% were seen once. Sequencing was carried out using blood. The chain uses TRBV27 and TRBJ2-5. This receptor was taken from a girl between 5 and 17 years old with multiple sclerosis. The CDR3 is CASSTSYQETQYF.